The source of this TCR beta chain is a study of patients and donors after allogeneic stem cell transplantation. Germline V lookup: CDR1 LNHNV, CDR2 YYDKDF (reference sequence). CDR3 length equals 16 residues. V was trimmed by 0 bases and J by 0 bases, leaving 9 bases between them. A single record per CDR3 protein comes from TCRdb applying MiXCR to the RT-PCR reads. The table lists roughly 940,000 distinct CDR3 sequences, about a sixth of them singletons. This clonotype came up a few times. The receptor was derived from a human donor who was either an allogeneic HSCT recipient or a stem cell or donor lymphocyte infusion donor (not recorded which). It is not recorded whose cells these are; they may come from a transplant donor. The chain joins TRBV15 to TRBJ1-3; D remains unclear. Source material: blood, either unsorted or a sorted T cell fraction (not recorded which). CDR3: CATSRDGPGSGNTIYF. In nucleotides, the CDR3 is TGTGCCACCAGCAGAGATGGACCCGGCTCTGGAAACACCATATATTTT.